This is a list of T cell receptor beta chains from one sample in a study of T-cell memory formation after mild COVID-19. A single record per CDR3 protein comes from TCRdb applying MiXCR to the 5' RACE reads. The repertoire has roughly 250,000 distinct CDR3 sequences, 16% of them found once; the top ten carry about 3.5%. Sequences were obtained from PBMCs or a T cell subset sorted from them (not recorded which). The receptors were gathered from a man in his late teens or twenties who had mild COVID-19 (a few samples of this study predate the infection). Cell type and time point are not known. The CDR3 runs from the conserved cysteine through the conserved F or W. Fields, in order: D gene, V gene, J gene, clone size, CDR3 DNA, CDR3 protein. D genes are given only for firm matches. Clone sizes are given selectively: once, few, many, or a class where the clone is expanded.

d_call: NA
v_call: TRBV28
j_call: TRBJ1-4
clone_size: few
cdr3_nt: TGTGCCAGCAGTTTATTCCAGGGTAATGACAAACTGTTTTTT
cdr3_aa: CASSLFQGNDKLFF

d_call: NA
v_call: TRBV7-9
j_call: TRBJ1-1
clone_size: NA
cdr3_nt: TGTGCCAGCAGCTCAAACAGTCTGAACACTGAAGCTTTCTTT
cdr3_aa: CASSSNSLNTEAFF

d_call: NA
v_call: TRBV5-1
j_call: TRBJ2-5
clone_size: NA
cdr3_nt: TGCGCCAGCAGCAACCCGCGAGATTCCGAGACCCAGTACTTC
cdr3_aa: CASSNPRDSETQYF

d_call: TRBD2
v_call: TRBV23-1
j_call: TRBJ2-7
clone_size: NA
cdr3_nt: TGCGCCAGCATAATACCCCTGACTAGCGGGTCCTACGAGCAGTACTTC
cdr3_aa: CASIIPLTSGSYEQYF

d_call: NA
v_call: TRBV7-9
j_call: TRBJ1-2
clone_size: many
cdr3_nt: TGTGCCAGCAGGTCCGGGACGGACTATGGCTACACCTTC
cdr3_aa: CASRSGTDYGYTF

d_call: TRBD1
v_call: TRBV7-2
j_call: TRBJ1-4
clone_size: NA
cdr3_nt: TGTGCCAGCAGCTCCCAGGGGGCTCATGAAAAACTGTTTTTT
cdr3_aa: CASSSQGAHEKLFF

d_call: NA
v_call: TRBV27
j_call: TRBJ2-5
clone_size: NA
cdr3_nt: TGTGCCAGCAGTTTGGCGGGTTCAGAGACCCAGTACTTC
cdr3_aa: CASSLAGSETQYF

d_call: NA
v_call: TRBV2
j_call: TRBJ1-6
clone_size: NA
cdr3_nt: TGTGCCAGTTTCCGGGACCCAGGGCAGCCCCTCCACTTT
cdr3_aa: CASFRDPGQPLHF

d_call: NA
v_call: TRBV6-2/TRBV6-3
j_call: TRBJ1-3
clone_size: NA
cdr3_nt: TGTGCCAGCCTGATGGACGTTGGAAACACCATATATTTT
cdr3_aa: CASLMDVGNTIYF

d_call: TRBD2
v_call: TRBV20-1
j_call: TRBJ2-3
clone_size: few
cdr3_nt: TGCAGTGCTCAGCCCGGGACTAGGAGCACAGATACGCAGTATTTT
cdr3_aa: CSAQPGTRSTDTQYF

d_call: NA
v_call: TRBV9
j_call: TRBJ2-2
clone_size: NA
cdr3_nt: TGTGCCAGCAGCGTTCGGAGGGCCGGGGAGCTGTTTTTT
cdr3_aa: CASSVRRAGELFF

d_call: NA
v_call: TRBV7-9
j_call: TRBJ1-2
clone_size: many
cdr3_nt: TGTGCCAGCAGCTTCGGGGGCGATACCCATGGCTACACCTTC
cdr3_aa: CASSFGGDTHGYTF

d_call: NA
v_call: TRBV15
j_call: TRBJ2-6
clone_size: NA
cdr3_nt: TGTGCCACCGGGCTTTCTGGGGCCAACGTCCTGACTTTC
cdr3_aa: CATGLSGANVLTF

d_call: NA
v_call: TRBV5-1
j_call: TRBJ1-1
clone_size: NA
cdr3_nt: TGCGCCAGCAGCCTGGCCGGGACCCCGAACACTGAAGCTTTCTTT
cdr3_aa: CASSLAGTPNTEAFF

d_call: NA
v_call: TRBV5-1
j_call: TRBJ2-3
clone_size: few
cdr3_nt: TGCGCCAGCAGCCTCCGCCGTGGGGGGGCCCTGGTATCGGATACGCAGTATTTT
cdr3_aa: CASSLRRGGALVSDTQYF

d_call: TRBD1
v_call: TRBV20-1
j_call: TRBJ1-6
clone_size: NA
cdr3_nt: TGCAGTGCGCAGGACAGGACGGTAACACCCCTCCACTTT
cdr3_aa: CSAQDRTVTPLHF

d_call: NA
v_call: TRBV12-3/TRBV12-4
j_call: TRBJ2-7
clone_size: many
cdr3_nt: TGTGCCAGCAGCGAACTCTACGAGCAGTACTTC
cdr3_aa: CASSELYEQYF

d_call: NA
v_call: TRBV3-1
j_call: TRBJ2-2
clone_size: few
cdr3_nt: TGTGCCAGCAGCCAAGAAGGTGCGCAAGGCACCGGGGAGCTGTTTTTT
cdr3_aa: CASSQEGAQGTGELFF

d_call: NA
v_call: TRBV10-3
j_call: TRBJ2-5
clone_size: NA
cdr3_nt: TGTGCCATCAGTGAGGACAGCCAAGAGACCCAGTACTTC
cdr3_aa: CAISEDSQETQYF

d_call: NA
v_call: TRBV6-1
j_call: TRBJ2-3
clone_size: few
cdr3_nt: TGTGCCAGCAGTGAGCAGGAACATACGCAGTATTTT
cdr3_aa: CASSEQEHTQYF

d_call: NA
v_call: TRBV10-3
j_call: TRBJ2-3
clone_size: NA
cdr3_nt: TGTGCCATCAAAACAGGAGGCACAGATACGCAGTATTTT
cdr3_aa: CAIKTGGTDTQYF

d_call: NA
v_call: TRBV5-1
j_call: TRBJ2-5
clone_size: NA
cdr3_nt: TGCGCCAGCAGCCAGGGCGGACAGTACCAAGAGACCCAGTACTTC
cdr3_aa: CASSQGGQYQETQYF

d_call: NA
v_call: TRBV7-2
j_call: TRBJ2-1
clone_size: NA
cdr3_nt: TGTGCCAGCAGGAGGACAGAAAAGAAATACAATGAGCAGTTCTTC
cdr3_aa: CASRRTEKKYNEQFF

d_call: NA
v_call: TRBV11-2
j_call: TRBJ2-2
clone_size: NA
cdr3_nt: TGTGCCAGCAGCTTAGATCGGGACACCGGGGAGCTGTTTTTT
cdr3_aa: CASSLDRDTGELFF

d_call: TRBD1
v_call: TRBV5-4
j_call: TRBJ2-6
clone_size: few
cdr3_nt: TGTGCCAGCAGAAATACAGGGGGCAGAACTGGGGCCAACGTCCTGACTTTC
cdr3_aa: CASRNTGGRTGANVLTF

d_call: NA
v_call: TRBV19
j_call: TRBJ1-5
clone_size: NA
cdr3_nt: TGTGCCAGTAGACTGACAGCCCGGATCAATCAGCCCCAGCATTTT
cdr3_aa: CASRLTARINQPQHF

d_call: NA
v_call: TRBV5-1
j_call: TRBJ1-1
clone_size: few
cdr3_nt: TGCGCCAGCAGCGCGGGAGACTTAATGAACACTGAAGCTTTCTTT
cdr3_aa: CASSAGDLMNTEAFF

d_call: NA
v_call: TRBV20-1
j_call: TRBJ2-5
clone_size: NA
cdr3_nt: TGCAGTGCTAGAGATCCCTGGAGGGAGGAGACCCAGTACTTC
cdr3_aa: CSARDPWREETQYF

d_call: NA
v_call: TRBV13
j_call: TRBJ2-4
clone_size: few
cdr3_nt: TGTGCCAGCAGCTTAGCGGGGCGGTCCAACATTCAGTACTTC
cdr3_aa: CASSLAGRSNIQYF

d_call: TRBD2
v_call: TRBV5-1
j_call: TRBJ2-3
clone_size: NA
cdr3_nt: TGCGCCAGCAGTTGGAGCGGGGGGGAGGATACGCAGTATTTT
cdr3_aa: CASSWSGGEDTQYF

d_call: NA
v_call: TRBV7-2
j_call: TRBJ1-1
clone_size: few
cdr3_nt: TGTGCCAGCAGCTTCGGGGTGGAGACAGAAGCTTTCTTT
cdr3_aa: CASSFGVETEAFF

d_call: TRBD1
v_call: TRBV12-3/TRBV12-4
j_call: TRBJ1-5
clone_size: NA
cdr3_nt: TGTGCCAGCAGTGGACAGGGGGCGGGTAGTCAGCCCCAGCATTTT
cdr3_aa: CASSGQGAGSQPQHF

d_call: NA
v_call: TRBV18
j_call: TRBJ2-7
clone_size: NA
cdr3_nt: TGTGCCAGCTCACCACCTTCCCGCGTCGAGCAGTACTTC
cdr3_aa: CASSPPSRVEQYF

d_call: TRBD1
v_call: TRBV5-1
j_call: TRBJ2-5
clone_size: many
cdr3_nt: TGCGCCAGCAGCCAGACCGGGACAGGGGATGAGACCCAGTACTTC
cdr3_aa: CASSQTGTGDETQYF

d_call: NA
v_call: TRBV7-9
j_call: TRBJ1-1
clone_size: NA
cdr3_nt: TGTGCCAGCAGCCGACCGGACATGGGGGCTTTCTTT
cdr3_aa: CASSRPDMGAFF

d_call: TRBD1
v_call: TRBV29-1
j_call: TRBJ2-5
clone_size: many
cdr3_nt: TGCAGCGTTAGGGGGCCTCAAGAGACCCAGTACTTC
cdr3_aa: CSVRGPQETQYF

d_call: TRBD2
v_call: TRBV4-1
j_call: TRBJ2-2
clone_size: NA
cdr3_nt: TGCGCCAGCAGCCAGCCAACTAGCGGGGTCCGAACCGGGGAGCTGTTTTTT
cdr3_aa: CASSQPTSGVRTGELFF

d_call: TRBD2
v_call: TRBV20-1
j_call: TRBJ2-5
clone_size: NA
cdr3_nt: TGCAGTGCTAGACCAGCGGGGGGCCAGGAGACCCAGTACTTC
cdr3_aa: CSARPAGGQETQYF

d_call: NA
v_call: TRBV5-4
j_call: TRBJ1-4
clone_size: NA
cdr3_nt: TGTGCCAGCAGCTTGCTGCTCGGGGGCGGCGGAGGTGAAAAACTGTTTTTT
cdr3_aa: CASSLLLGGGGGEKLFF

d_call: NA
v_call: TRBV20-1
j_call: TRBJ2-1
clone_size: NA
cdr3_nt: TGCAGTGTCGGAGAGGGGACCAACAATGAGCAGTTCTTC
cdr3_aa: CSVGEGTNNEQFF

d_call: TRBD1
v_call: TRBV18
j_call: TRBJ1-1
clone_size: few
cdr3_nt: TGTGCCAGCTCACCAGTGACAGGGGCGGACACTGAAGCTTTCTTT
cdr3_aa: CASSPVTGADTEAFF

d_call: TRBD2
v_call: TRBV20-1
j_call: TRBJ2-5
clone_size: NA
cdr3_nt: TGCAGTGCTAGGATTGGCGGGAGTTCTGGGAAGGAGACCCAGTACTTC
cdr3_aa: CSARIGGSSGKETQYF

d_call: TRBD1
v_call: TRBV20-1
j_call: TRBJ2-5
clone_size: once
cdr3_nt: TGCAGTGCTGCCCCGGGACAGTTCAATAGGGAGACCCAGTACTTC
cdr3_aa: CSAAPGQFNRETQYF

d_call: NA
v_call: TRBV7-9
j_call: TRBJ1-1
clone_size: once
cdr3_nt: TGTGCCAGCAGCTTAGAAGGGACACAAGCTTTCTTT
cdr3_aa: CASSLEGTQAFF

d_call: NA
v_call: TRBV23-1
j_call: TRBJ1-5
clone_size: few
cdr3_nt: TGCGCCAGCAGTCAAATGCTTTTTGGACAGAACAATCAGCCCCAGCATTTT
cdr3_aa: CASSQMLFGQNNQPQHF

d_call: NA
v_call: TRBV7-2
j_call: TRBJ1-2
clone_size: few
cdr3_nt: TGTGCCAGCAGCGCCGGGGGGCAAGGCTACACCTTC
cdr3_aa: CASSAGGQGYTF

d_call: NA
v_call: TRBV4-3
j_call: TRBJ2-2
clone_size: few
cdr3_nt: TGCGCCAGCAGCCAAGAAGGGGCCACCGGGGAGCTGTTTTTT
cdr3_aa: CASSQEGATGELFF

d_call: NA
v_call: TRBV7-8
j_call: TRBJ2-1
clone_size: few
cdr3_nt: TGTGCCAGCAGCTTAGGCGCCTCCTACAATGAGCAGTTCTTC
cdr3_aa: CASSLGASYNEQFF

d_call: TRBD1
v_call: TRBV6-5
j_call: TRBJ1-2
clone_size: many
cdr3_nt: TGTGCCAGCAGTTACAAAAGGGACAGGCAAGCTAACTATGGCTACACCTTC
cdr3_aa: CASSYKRDRQANYGYTF

d_call: NA
v_call: TRBV29-1
j_call: TRBJ2-3
clone_size: many
cdr3_nt: TGCAGCGTTGTCGGTCGGGTGGCTAGCACAGATACGCAGTATTTT
cdr3_aa: CSVVGRVASTDTQYF

d_call: NA
v_call: TRBV5-1
j_call: TRBJ2-5
clone_size: few
cdr3_nt: TGCGCCAGCCACCGGGACAGCGGGCAAGAGACCCAGTACTTC
cdr3_aa: CASHRDSGQETQYF

d_call: NA
v_call: TRBV2
j_call: TRBJ1-3
clone_size: few
cdr3_nt: TGTGCCAGCAGTGCGTGGCTCCGGTCTGACACCATATATTTT
cdr3_aa: CASSAWLRSDTIYF

d_call: NA
v_call: TRBV10-3
j_call: TRBJ2-7
clone_size: few
cdr3_nt: TGTGCCATCAGTGACTCGGGGTTCGTCCACGAGCAGTACTTC
cdr3_aa: CAISDSGFVHEQYF

d_call: NA
v_call: TRBV7-9
j_call: TRBJ1-5
clone_size: NA
cdr3_nt: TGTGCCAGCAGCCCCCTCGGGGGGGGTAGCAATCAGCCCCAGCATTTT
cdr3_aa: CASSPLGGGSNQPQHF

d_call: NA
v_call: TRBV11-2
j_call: TRBJ2-3
clone_size: NA
cdr3_nt: TGTGCCAGCAGCTTAACCCTGACGGCAGATACGCAGTATTTT
cdr3_aa: CASSLTLTADTQYF

d_call: NA
v_call: TRBV5-1
j_call: TRBJ2-1
clone_size: NA
cdr3_nt: TGCGCCAGCAGCTCCGGGACTTCATCCTACAATGAGCAGTTCTTC
cdr3_aa: CASSSGTSSYNEQFF

d_call: NA
v_call: TRBV10-3
j_call: TRBJ1-5
clone_size: NA
cdr3_nt: TGTGCCATCAGTGGTGGGTTAGGGGGTAGCAATCAGCCCCAGCATTTT
cdr3_aa: CAISGGLGGSNQPQHF

d_call: NA
v_call: TRBV30
j_call: TRBJ2-5
clone_size: few
cdr3_nt: TGTGCCTGGAGGGAGGAGGCGCAAGAGACCCAGTACTTC
cdr3_aa: CAWREEAQETQYF